Below are 20 T cell receptor beta chains sequenced from a single sample in a study of CXCR3-negative and CXCR3-positive naive CD8 T cells. For these TCRs, the target antigens are not known. Researchers prepared the TRB cDNA libraries using 5' RACE with UMI labels. One entry per CDR3 protein, without DNA, is what TCRdb gives after re-calling the 5' RACE reads. This sample's clone table lists about 150,000 distinct CDR3 sequences. General study findings and limits: CXCR3-positive naive cells carried more hydrophobic TRB CDR3s than CXCR3-negative naive cells did.

The sample taken for sequencing was naive CXCR3+ CD8+ T cells from blood. Subset described: CD45RO-CCR7+CD27+CD95- naive CD8+ T cells expressing CXCR3 (TNR3+). These receptors came from a human donor in good health. Some clones in this sample may be carry-over from other donors' samples.

The chain recombines TRBV21-1 with TRBJ2-1; TCRdb's D call of TRBD1 is untestable without DNA. TRBV21-1 constitutes a pseudogene. The CDR3 runs to 14 residues. CDR3 amino acids: CASPEAGTYNEQFF.

The J gene is TRBJ2-3, the V gene TRBV15; TCRdb's assignment of TRBD1 cannot be checked, as there is no DNA. The CDR3 length is 17 residues. Germline values: CDR1 LNHNV, CDR2 YYDKDF (reference sequence). CDR3 sequence: CATSRDGTGSYLDTQYF.

The rearrangement links TRBV9 to TRBJ2-1. The CDR3 loop spans 13 amino acids. Germline loops: CDR1 SGDLS, CDR2 YYNGEE. The CDR3 sequence is CASSVEAPDEQFF.

The chain uses TRBV7-9 and TRBJ2-7. Germline loops: CDR1 SEHNR, CDR2 FQNEAQ (reference sequence). CDR3 length equals 15 residues. CDR3 region: CASSLSGELSNEQYF.

The gene calls are TRBV7-9 and TRBJ2-7; absent DNA, TCRdb's TRBD2 call cannot be checked. This CDR3 is 14 amino acids long. In germline, CDR1 is SEHNR, CDR2 FQNEAQ (reference sequence). The CDR3 reads CASSNGLFPYEQYF.

V gene TRBV6-5 combines with J gene TRBJ2-2; TCRdb outputs TRBD1, but without DNA this stays unchecked. The CDR3 runs to 15 residues. Germline loops: CDR1 MNHEY, CDR2 SVGAGI. CDR3: CASRTGTTNTGELFF.

The CDR3 sequence is CASRTVGGREQYF. This chain joins TRBV6-5 and TRBJ2-7; TCRdb calls TRBD1, which cannot be checked without DNA. The length of the CDR3 is 13 residues. The germline CDR1 and CDR2 sequences are MNHEY and SVGAGI.

The gene calls are TRBV7-8 and TRBJ2-7; TCRdb's D call, TRBD2, is unchecked because there is no DNA. Germline V gene lookup returns CDR1 SGHVS and CDR2 FQNEAQ. The CDR3 is 15 residues long. The CDR3 protein is CASSLAKRGGPVQYF.

The J gene is TRBJ1-5, the V gene TRBV7-6; TCRdb names TRBD1, which stays unverified in the absence of DNA. Germline V gives CDR1 SGHVS, CDR2 FNYEAQ. The CDR3 extends over 17 amino acids. The CDR3 protein is CASSLGRGGPSNQPQHF.

Here the CDR3 reads CASSYSLSAFPYNEQFF. The chain has TRBV6-6 and TRBJ2-1. This CDR3 has 17 residues. Germline CDR1 reads MNHNY; CDR2 reads SVGAGI (reference sequence).

The rearrangement joins TRBV28 to TRBJ1-5; TCRdb designates TRBD1, a call that cannot be tested without DNA. The germline V gene encodes CDR1 MDHEN and CDR2 SYDVKM. The CDR3 has 11 residues. CDR3 amino acids: CASSGGQGGHF.

The chain uses TRBV11-2 and TRBJ2-7. Germline CDR1 SGHAT, CDR2 FQNNGV. The CDR3 has 16 amino acids. The CDR3 spells CASSLDSREYPYEQYF.

The chain couples TRBV4-1 to TRBJ1-1; TCRdb reports TRBD1, a call that lacks DNA to check it against. The CDR3 is 15 amino acids. Germline-derived CDR1 and CDR2 are MGHRA and YSYEKL. CDR3: CASSLRGTDSTEAFF.

The chain employs TRBV12-3 or TRBV12-4 and TRBJ1-3. The CDR3 loop spans 17 amino acids. CDR3 loop: CASIVPPGPLSGNTIYF.

The chain joins TRBV12-3 or TRBV12-4 to TRBJ2-4; TCRdb reports TRBD1, a call that lacks DNA to check it against. This CDR3 is built from 16 residues. CDR3 in amino acids: CASSLLTGGAKNIQYF.

The V gene is TRBV12-3 or TRBV12-4, the J gene TRBJ2-1; the D call of TRBD2 rests on TCRdb alone, since no DNA is present to check it. This CDR3 is built from 15 residues. CDR3 residues: CASSPDLSSYNEQFF.

V and J are TRBV2 and TRBJ2-3; there is no DNA to check the TCRdb D call of TRBD2. The germline CDR1 and CDR2 sequences are SNHLY and FYNNEI. CDR3 length: 16 amino acids. This CDR3 is CASTFPVAGSTDTQYF.

The CDR3 reads CASSSYTGTARTGELFF. V usage is TRBV7-9 and J usage is TRBJ2-2; TCRdb gives TRBD1 as the D gene, but with no DNA this cannot be confirmed. Per germline, CDR1 SEHNR and CDR2 FQNEAQ (reference sequence). The CDR3 totals 17 residues.

The chain joins TRBV9 to TRBJ1-1. Germline CDR1 and CDR2: SGDLS and YYNGEE. CDR3 size: 15 residues. CDR3 amino acids: CASSVEEGLSTEAFF. The whole variable domain, remainder taken from reference TRBV9 and TRBJ1-1, is DSGVTQTPKHLITATGQRVTLRCSPRSGDLSVYWYQQSLDQGLQFLIQYYNGEERAKGNILERFSAQQFPDLHSELNLSSLELGDSALYFCASSVEEGLSTEAFFGQGTRLTVV.

The chain has TRBV7-3 and TRBJ1-1; absent DNA, TCRdb's TRBD1 call cannot be checked. Germline assignment: CDR1 SGHTA and CDR2 FQGTGA. There are 12 residues in the CDR3. CDR3 sequence reads: CASSQKQEEAFF.